This T cell receptor (beta chain) was recorded in a study of blood T cells in healthy people across ages. Study results and caveats: One million T cells yielded diversity estimates that were considered underestimates.

CDR3 length equals 12 residues. Germline assignment: CDR1 SNHLY and CDR2 FYNNEI. V dropped 6 bases and J dropped 1 base, with 6 bases sitting between them. Turning to this clonotype: Antigen specificity is unknown.

The authors ran a second PCR of 7 to 11 cycles using a sample-barcoded 5' primer and a J-beta primer mix. TCRdb independently ran MiXCR on the 5' RACE reads; one entry per CDR3 protein. The table records about 1,400,000 distinct CDR3 sequences, 42% of them present only once. The chain has TRBV2 and TRBJ2-5, with D uncertain. Sequences were obtained from blood. This receptor was identified in a woman aged 18-29 years in good health. In nucleotides, the CDR3 is TGTGCCAGCAGGAAAGGCCAAGAGACCCAGTACTTC. This codes for CASRKGQETQYF.